This entry concerns a single TCR beta chain. The data were taken from a study of blood T cell repertoires in COVID-19. Across the whole study: COVID-19 samples, acute and convalescent, were from the United States, Italy and Spain. T cells, B-cell-depleted T cells, or PBMCs supplied cDNA or gDNA.

V shed 1 base and J shed 1 base, with 10 bases lying between them. This CDR3 has 15 residues. Germline V gives CDR1 LGHNA, CDR2 YSLEER. Original data processing: By means of reference gene primer amplification, nucleated cell counts were estimated. The assay was immunoSEQ multiplex PCR, and TCRdb's table has in-frame clones only and misses some. The V and J calls and clone size are taken from that table; D and trimming were inferred from the DNA. The sample carries roughly 320,000 clones, roughly 90% recorded once. Cohort assignment relied on participant-reported clinical history. The receptor's source is a woman aged 25-40 years who had been exposed to COVID-19. This chain links TRBV4-3 with TRBJ1-1; D unclear. The sequenced sample was PBMCs or T cells enriched from blood (not recorded which). This CDR3 is CASSQAPTENTEAFF. The DNA for the CDR3 is TGCGCCAGCAGCCAAGCCCCCACTGAGAACACTGAAGCTTTCTTT.